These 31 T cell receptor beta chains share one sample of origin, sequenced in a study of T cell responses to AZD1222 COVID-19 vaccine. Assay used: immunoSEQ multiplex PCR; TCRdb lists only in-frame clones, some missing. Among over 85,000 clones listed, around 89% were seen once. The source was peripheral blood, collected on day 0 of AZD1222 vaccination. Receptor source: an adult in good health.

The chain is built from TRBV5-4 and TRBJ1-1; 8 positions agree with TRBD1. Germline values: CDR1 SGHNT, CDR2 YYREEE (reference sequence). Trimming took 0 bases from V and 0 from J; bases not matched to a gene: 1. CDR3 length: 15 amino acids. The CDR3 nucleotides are TGTGCCAGCAGCTTGGGGACAGGGCTGAACACTGAAGCTTTCTTT. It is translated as CASSLGTGLNTEAFF. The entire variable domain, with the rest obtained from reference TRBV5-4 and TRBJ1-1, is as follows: ETGVTQSPTHLIKTRGQQVTLRCSSQSGHNTVSWYQQALGQGPQFIFQYYREEENGRGNFPPRFSGLQFPNYSSELNVNALELDDSALYLCASSLGTGLNTEAFFGQGTRLTVV.

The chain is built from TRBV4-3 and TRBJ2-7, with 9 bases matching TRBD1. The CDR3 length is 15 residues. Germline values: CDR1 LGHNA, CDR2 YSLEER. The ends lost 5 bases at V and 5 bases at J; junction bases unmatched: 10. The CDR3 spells CASSRDRDRLDEQYF. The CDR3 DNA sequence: TGCGCCAGCAGCAGGGACAGGGACCGTCTCGACGAGCAGTACTTC.

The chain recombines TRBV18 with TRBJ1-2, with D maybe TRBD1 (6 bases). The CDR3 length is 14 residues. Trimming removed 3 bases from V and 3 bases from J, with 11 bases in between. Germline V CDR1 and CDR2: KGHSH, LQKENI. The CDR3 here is CASSPSGADYGYTF. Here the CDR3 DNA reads TGTGCCAGCTCACCCTCGGGGGCAGACTATGGCTACACCTTC. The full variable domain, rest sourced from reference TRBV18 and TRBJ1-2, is NAGVMQNPRHLVRRRGQEARLRCSPMKGHSHVYWYRQLPEEGLKFMVYLQKENIIDESGMPKERFSAEFPKEGPSILRIQQVVRGDSAAYFCASSPSGADYGYTFGSGTRLTVV.

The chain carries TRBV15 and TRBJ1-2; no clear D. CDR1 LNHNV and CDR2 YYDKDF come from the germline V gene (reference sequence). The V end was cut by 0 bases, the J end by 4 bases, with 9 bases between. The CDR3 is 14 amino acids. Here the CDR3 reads CATSRDKTAYGYTF. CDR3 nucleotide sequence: TGTGCCACCAGCAGAGATAAGACGGCCTATGGCTACACCTTC.

This chain's CDR3 is CASSASITDTQYF. CDR3 DNA sequence: TGTGCCAGCAGCGCGTCCATCACAGATACGCAGTATTTT. The chain has TRBV9 and TRBJ2-3; no clear D gene. V was pared by 3 bases and J by 2 bases, with 7 bases between. Germline loops: CDR1 SGDLS, CDR2 YYNGEE. This CDR3 region has 13 residues.

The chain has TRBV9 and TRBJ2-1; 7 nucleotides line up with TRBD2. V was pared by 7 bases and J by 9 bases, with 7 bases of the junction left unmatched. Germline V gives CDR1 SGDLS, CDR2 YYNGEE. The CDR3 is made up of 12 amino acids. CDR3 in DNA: TGTGCCAGCCGCGGGAGTAAGGGTGAGCAGTTCTTC. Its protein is CASRGSKGEQFF.

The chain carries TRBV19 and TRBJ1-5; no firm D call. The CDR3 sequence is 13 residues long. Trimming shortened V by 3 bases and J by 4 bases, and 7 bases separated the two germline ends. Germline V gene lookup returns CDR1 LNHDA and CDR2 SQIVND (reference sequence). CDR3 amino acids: CASSMGDNQPQHF. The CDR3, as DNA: TGTGCCAGTAGTATGGGAGATAATCAGCCCCAGCATTTT.

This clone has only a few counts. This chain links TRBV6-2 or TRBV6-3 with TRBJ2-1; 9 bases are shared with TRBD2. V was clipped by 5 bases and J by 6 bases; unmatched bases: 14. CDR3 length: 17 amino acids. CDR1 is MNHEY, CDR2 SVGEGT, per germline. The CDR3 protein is CASSPYTRTSEVNEQFF. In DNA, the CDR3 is TGTGCCAGCAGTCCCTACACACGGACTAGCGAGGTCAATGAGCAGTTCTTC.

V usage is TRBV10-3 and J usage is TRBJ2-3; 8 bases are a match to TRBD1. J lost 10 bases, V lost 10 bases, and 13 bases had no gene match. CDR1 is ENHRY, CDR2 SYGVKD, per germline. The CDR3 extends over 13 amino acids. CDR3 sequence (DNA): TGTGCCACCGCGGGGACAGGAAACTATGCGCAGTATTTT. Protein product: CATAGTGNYAQYF.

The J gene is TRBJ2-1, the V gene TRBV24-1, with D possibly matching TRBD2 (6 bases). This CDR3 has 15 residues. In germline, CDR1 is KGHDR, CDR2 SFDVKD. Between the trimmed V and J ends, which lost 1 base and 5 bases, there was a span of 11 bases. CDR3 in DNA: TGTGCCACCAGTGATTTCAACGGAGGGAACAATGAGCAGTTCTTC. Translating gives CATSDFNGGNNEQFF.

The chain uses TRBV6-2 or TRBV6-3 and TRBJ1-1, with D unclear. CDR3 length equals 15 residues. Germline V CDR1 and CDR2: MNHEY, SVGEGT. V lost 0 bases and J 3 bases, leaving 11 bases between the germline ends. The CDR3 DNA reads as TGTGCCAGCAGTTACTCGGACGTCTCTTACACTGAAGCTTTCTTT. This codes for CASSYSDVSYTEAFF.

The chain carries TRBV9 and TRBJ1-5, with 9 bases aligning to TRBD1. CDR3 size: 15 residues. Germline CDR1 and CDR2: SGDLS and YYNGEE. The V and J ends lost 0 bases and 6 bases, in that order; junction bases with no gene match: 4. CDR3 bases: TGTGCCAGCAGCGTAGGGACAGGGGAGAGTCAGCCCCAGCATTTT. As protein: CASSVGTGESQPQHF.

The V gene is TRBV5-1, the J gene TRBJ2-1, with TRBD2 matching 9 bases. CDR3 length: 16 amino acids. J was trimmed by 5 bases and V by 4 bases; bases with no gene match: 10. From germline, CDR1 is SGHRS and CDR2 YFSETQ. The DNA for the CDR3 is TGCGCCAGCAGCCCCTTGGTAGCGGGGGCGGACAATGAGCAGTTCTTC. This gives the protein CASSPLVAGADNEQFF.

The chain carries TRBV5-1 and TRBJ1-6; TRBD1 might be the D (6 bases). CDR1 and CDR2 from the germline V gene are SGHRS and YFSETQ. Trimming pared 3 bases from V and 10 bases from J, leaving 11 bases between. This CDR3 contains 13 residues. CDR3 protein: CASSSQGGSPLHF. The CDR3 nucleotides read TGCGCCAGCAGCTCACAGGGAGGGTCACCCCTCCACTTT.

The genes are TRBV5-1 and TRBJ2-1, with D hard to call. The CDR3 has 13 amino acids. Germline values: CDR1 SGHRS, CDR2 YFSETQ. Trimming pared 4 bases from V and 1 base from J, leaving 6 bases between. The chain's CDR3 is CASSRLSYNEQFF. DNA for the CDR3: TGCGCCAGCAGCCGTTTGTCCTACAATGAGCAGTTCTTC.

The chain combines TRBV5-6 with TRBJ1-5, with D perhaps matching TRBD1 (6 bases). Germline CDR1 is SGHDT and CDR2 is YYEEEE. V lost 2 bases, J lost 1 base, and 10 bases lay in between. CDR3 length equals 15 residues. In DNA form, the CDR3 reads TGTGCCAGCAGCTTACAGGGTAACAGCAATCAGCCCCAGCATTTT. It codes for CASSLQGNSNQPQHF. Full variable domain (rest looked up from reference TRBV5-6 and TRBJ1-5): DAGVTQSPTHLIKTRGQQVTLRCSPKSGHDTVSWYQQALGQGPQFIFQYYEEEERQRGNFPDRFSGHQFPNYSSELNVNALLLGDSALYLCASSLQGNSNQPQHFGDGTRLSIL.

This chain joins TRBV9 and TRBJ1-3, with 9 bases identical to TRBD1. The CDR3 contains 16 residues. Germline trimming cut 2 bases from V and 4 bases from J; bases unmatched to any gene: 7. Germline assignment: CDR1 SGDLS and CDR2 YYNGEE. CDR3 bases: TGTGCCAGCAGCGTTGAACAGGGGGCAAGAGGAAACACCATATATTTT. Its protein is CASSVEQGARGNTIYF.

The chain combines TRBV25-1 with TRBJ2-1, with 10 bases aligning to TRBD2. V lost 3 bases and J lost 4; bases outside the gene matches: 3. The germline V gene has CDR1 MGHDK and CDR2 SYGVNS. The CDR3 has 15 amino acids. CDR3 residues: CASSDPAGGYNEQFF. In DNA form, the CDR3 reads TGTGCCAGCAGTGACCCAGCGGGAGGGTACAATGAGCAGTTCTTC. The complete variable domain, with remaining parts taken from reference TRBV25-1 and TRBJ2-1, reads EADIYQTPRYLVIGTGKKITLECSQTMGHDKMYWYQQDPGMELHLIHYSYGVNSTEKGDLSSESTVSRIRTEHFPLTLESARPSHTSQYLCASSDPAGGYNEQFFGPGTRLTVL.

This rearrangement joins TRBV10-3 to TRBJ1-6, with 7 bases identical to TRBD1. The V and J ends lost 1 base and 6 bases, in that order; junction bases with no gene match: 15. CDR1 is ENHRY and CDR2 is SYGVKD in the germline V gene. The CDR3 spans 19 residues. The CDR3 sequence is CAISELRGGGRTVNSPLHF. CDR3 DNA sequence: TGTGCCATCAGTGAGTTAAGAGGAGGGGGCAGGACGGTTAATTCACCCCTCCACTTT.

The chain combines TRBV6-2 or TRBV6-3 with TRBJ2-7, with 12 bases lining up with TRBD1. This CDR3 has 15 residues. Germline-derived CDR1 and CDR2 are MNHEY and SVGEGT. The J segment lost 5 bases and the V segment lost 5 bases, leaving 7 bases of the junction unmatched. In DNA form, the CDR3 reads TGTGCCAGCAGTCCGGGACAGGGGGCATTAGACGAGCAGTACTTC. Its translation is CASSPGQGALDEQYF.

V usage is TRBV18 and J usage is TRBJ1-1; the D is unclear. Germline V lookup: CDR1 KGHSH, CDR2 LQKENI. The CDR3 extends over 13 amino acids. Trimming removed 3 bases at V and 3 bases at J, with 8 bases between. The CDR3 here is CASSPTRDTEAFF. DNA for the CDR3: TGTGCCAGCTCACCGACCCGGGACACTGAAGCTTTCTTT.

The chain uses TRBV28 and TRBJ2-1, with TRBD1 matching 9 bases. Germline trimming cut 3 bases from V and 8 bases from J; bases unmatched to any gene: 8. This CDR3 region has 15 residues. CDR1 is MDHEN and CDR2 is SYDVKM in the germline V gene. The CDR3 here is CASSFGGQGIYEQFF. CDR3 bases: TGTGCCAGCAGTTTTGGGGGACAGGGAATATATGAGCAGTTCTTC.

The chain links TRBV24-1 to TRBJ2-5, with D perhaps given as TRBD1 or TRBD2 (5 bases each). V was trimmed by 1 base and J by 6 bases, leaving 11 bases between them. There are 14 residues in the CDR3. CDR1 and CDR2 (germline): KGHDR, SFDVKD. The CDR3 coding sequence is TGTGCCACCAGTGATTTTGGGGACGTAAAGACCCAGTACTTC. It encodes CATSDFGDVKTQYF.

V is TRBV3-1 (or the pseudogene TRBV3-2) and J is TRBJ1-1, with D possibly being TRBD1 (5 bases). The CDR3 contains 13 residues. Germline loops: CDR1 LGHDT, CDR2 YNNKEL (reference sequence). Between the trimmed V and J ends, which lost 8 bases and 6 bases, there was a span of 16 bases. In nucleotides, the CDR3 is TGTGCCAGCTCTCCCAGGGTTTTTGCTGAAGCTTTCTTT. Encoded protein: CASSPRVFAEAFF.

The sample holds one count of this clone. CDR3 region: CASSSQGVDSPLHF. In DNA, the CDR3 is TGCGCCAGCAGCTCCCAGGGGGTGGATTCACCCCTCCACTTT. V usage is TRBV5-1 and J usage is TRBJ1-6; 7 bases align to TRBD1. Trimming at V came to 3 bases and at J to 8 bases, leaving 5 bases not matched to a gene. Per the germline V gene, CDR1 is SGHRS and CDR2 is YFSETQ. The CDR3 spans 14 residues.

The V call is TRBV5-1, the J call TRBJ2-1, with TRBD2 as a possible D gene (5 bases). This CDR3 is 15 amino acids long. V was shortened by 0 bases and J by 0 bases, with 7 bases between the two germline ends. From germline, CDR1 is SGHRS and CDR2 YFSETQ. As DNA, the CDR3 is TGCGCCAGCAGCTTGGTCGGGGACTCCTACAATGAGCAGTTCTTC. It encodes CASSLVGDSYNEQFF.

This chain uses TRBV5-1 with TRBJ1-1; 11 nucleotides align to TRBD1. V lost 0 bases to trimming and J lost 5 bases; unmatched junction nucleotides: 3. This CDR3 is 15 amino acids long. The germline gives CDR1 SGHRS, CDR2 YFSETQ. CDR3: CASSLGTGGGTEAFF. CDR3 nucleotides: TGCGCCAGCAGCTTGGGGACAGGGGGCGGGACTGAAGCTTTCTTT.

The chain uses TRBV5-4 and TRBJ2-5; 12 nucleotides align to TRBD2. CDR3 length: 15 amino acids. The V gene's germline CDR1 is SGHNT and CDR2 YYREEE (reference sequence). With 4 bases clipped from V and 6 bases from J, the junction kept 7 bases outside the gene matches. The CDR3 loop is CASSPGLAGLKTQYF. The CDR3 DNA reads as TGTGCCAGCAGCCCAGGACTAGCGGGGTTAAAGACCCAGTACTTC.

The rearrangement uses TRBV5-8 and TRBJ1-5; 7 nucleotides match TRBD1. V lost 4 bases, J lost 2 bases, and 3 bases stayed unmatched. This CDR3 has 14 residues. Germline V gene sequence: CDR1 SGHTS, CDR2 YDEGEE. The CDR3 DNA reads TGTGCCAGCAGCCGAACAGGGGGCAATCAGCCCCAGCATTTT. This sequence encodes CASSRTGGNQPQHF.

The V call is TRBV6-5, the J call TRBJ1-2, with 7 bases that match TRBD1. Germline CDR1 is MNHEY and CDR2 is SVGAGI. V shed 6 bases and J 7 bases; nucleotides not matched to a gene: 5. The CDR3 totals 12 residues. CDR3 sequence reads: CASRRQGAGYTF. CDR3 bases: TGTGCCAGCAGGCGACAGGGAGCTGGCTACACCTTC.

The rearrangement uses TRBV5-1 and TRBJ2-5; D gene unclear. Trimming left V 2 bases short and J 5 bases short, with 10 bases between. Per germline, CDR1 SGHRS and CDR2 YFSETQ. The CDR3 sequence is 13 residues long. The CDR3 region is CASSLWFTETQYF. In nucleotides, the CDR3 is TGCGCCAGCAGCTTATGGTTTACGGAGACCCAGTACTTC.